Listed here are 20 T cell receptor beta chains from one sample, sequenced in a study of blood T cell repertoires in COVID-19. The data were produced by immunoSEQ multiplex PCR, yet TCRdb's version contains in-frame clones alone and is incomplete. This sample carries roughly 250,000 clones, around nine tenths of them seen once, and the ten largest clones take 2.1%. The sample comprised peripheral blood. Receptors originate from a woman aged 40 to 55 who had recovered from COVID-19.

The chain has TRBV6-6 and TRBJ1-6; 8 bases agree with TRBD1. CDR1 and CDR2 (germline): MNHNY, SVGAGI (reference sequence). J lost 7 bases, V lost 0 bases, and 5 bases had no gene match. There are 16 residues in the CDR3. The CDR3 here is CASSYSRTGGNSPLHF. The CDR3, as DNA: TGTGCCAGCAGTTACTCGCGAACAGGGGGGAATTCACCCCTCCACTTT.

The V gene is TRBV2, the J gene TRBJ1-4, with D perhaps matching TRBD1 (5 bases). Germline V gene lookup returns CDR1 SNHLY and CDR2 FYNNEI. This CDR3 region has 14 residues. Trimming stripped 7 bases from V and 8 bases from J, with 17 bases between. As DNA, the CDR3 is TGTGCCAGCAAGGGAGACAGCGGGGGGGAAAAACTGTTTTTT. Translated, it gives CASKGDSGGEKLFF.

The gene calls are TRBV11-3 and TRBJ2-1; 7 positions agree with TRBD2. V trimming: 4 bases; J trimming: 12 bases; junction bases outside the gene matches: 21. Germline CDR1 SGHNT, CDR2 YENEEA. This CDR3 is built from 17 residues. The DNA of the CDR3 is TGTGCCAGCAGCTCTCGAACCGGAGCCGCACCGGGAGGAAGGCAGTTCTTC. It codes for CASSSRTGAAPGGRQFF.

The sample holds a few counts of this clone. V is TRBV6-2 or TRBV6-3 and J is TRBJ1-5; possible D gene TRBD1, 5 bases. Trimming removed 4 bases from V and 11 bases from J, with 9 bases in between. The CDR3 consists of 11 residues. Germline loops: CDR1 MNHEY, CDR2 SVGEGT. Here the CDR3 DNA reads TGTGCCAGCAGTTCGTACAGGTCCCAGCATTTT. This sequence encodes CASSSYRSQHF.

The chain has TRBV5-1 and TRBJ1-4, with 7 bases fitting TRBD1. With 4 bases clipped from V and 5 bases from J, the junction kept 8 bases outside the gene matches. The CDR3 extends over 15 amino acids. Germline CDR1 reads SGHRS; CDR2 reads YFSETQ. The CDR3 DNA is TGCGCCAGCAGCCCGCTCGAAGGGGGCAATGAAAAACTGTTTTTT. This translates into CASSPLEGGNEKLFF.

The V call is TRBV7-8, the J call TRBJ1-6; D is perhaps TRBD1 (6 bases). Germline V gene lookup returns CDR1 SGHVS and CDR2 FQNEAQ. The CDR3 extends over 15 amino acids. Trimming left V 2 bases short and J 8 bases short, with 13 bases between. This CDR3 is CASSLTDSSYSPLHF. In DNA form, the CDR3 reads TGTGCCAGCAGCTTAACGGACAGTTCCTATTCACCCCTCCACTTT.

The chain uses TRBV12-3 or TRBV12-4 and TRBJ1-2; the match to TRBD1 covers 7 bases. V was pared by 7 bases and J by 10 bases, with 12 bases of the junction left unmatched. CDR3 size: 13 residues. In DNA form, the CDR3 reads TGTGCCAGCAAGTCACCCAACAGGGGCTACTACACCTTC. Protein sequence: CASKSPNRGYYTF.

In this sample, this clone turned up a few times. The gene calls are TRBV15 and TRBJ2-2, with 7 bases identical to TRBD2. Germline V gives CDR1 LNHNV, CDR2 YYDKDF (reference sequence). The CDR3 totals 19 residues. V was clipped by 1 base and J by 6 bases; unmatched bases: 17. CDR3 in DNA: TGTGCCACCAGCAGAGGATCGCCAGCGGCTAGCGGCCTCGCCGGGGAGCTGTTTTTT. It translates to CATSRGSPAASGLAGELFF.

The CDR3 sequence is CASSQDGDRVTGANVLTF. As DNA, the CDR3 is TGTGCCAGCAGCCAAGATGGGGACAGGGTAACAGGGGCCAACGTCCTGACTTTC. The V gene is TRBV3-1 (or the pseudogene TRBV3-2), the J gene TRBJ2-6; 9 bases agree with TRBD1. V shed 0 bases, J shed 4 bases, and the junction held 7 bases outside the gene matches. Germline V gives CDR1 LGHDT, CDR2 YNNKEL (reference sequence). The CDR3 loop spans 18 amino acids.

The chain links TRBV21-1 to TRBJ1-2; TRBD1, the D gene given by the table, was not confirmed from the DNA. TRBV21-1 is shown as a pseudogene. The CDR3 loop spans 15 amino acids. The CDR3 region has the DNA TGTGCCAGCAGCATCAACGACAGGGCCGGGGGTGGCTACACCTTC. As protein: CASSINDRAGGGYTF.

CDR3 DNA sequence: TGTGCCAGCAGCCAAACTAGCGGAGTCCCCAATGAGCAGTTCTTC. The encoded protein is CASSQTSGVPNEQFF. V and J are TRBV4-2 and TRBJ2-1, with 8 nucleotides matching TRBD2. With 2 bases clipped from V and 6 bases from J, the junction kept 6 bases outside the gene matches. CDR3 size: 15 residues. Per germline, CDR1 LGHNA and CDR2 YNFKEQ.

The rearrangement links TRBV27 to TRBJ1-4; D unresolved. The germline V and J ends were trimmed by 5 bases and 4 bases, with 8 bases remaining between them. Germline loops: CDR1 MNHEY, CDR2 SMNVEV (reference sequence). The CDR3 is 13 amino acids. The CDR3 here is CASSPSGNEKLFF. The CDR3 coding sequence is TGTGCCAGCAGTCCGTCGGGTAATGAAAAACTGTTTTTT. Supplemented by reference TRBV27 and TRBJ1-4, the full variable domain reads EAQVTQNPRYLITVTGKKLTVTCSQNMNHEYMSWYRQDPGLGLRQIYYSMNVEVTDKGDVPEGYKVSRKEKRNFPLILESPSPNQTSLYFCASSPSGNEKLFFGSGTQLSVL.

The V and J genes are TRBV10-3 and TRBJ2-7; TRBD1 aligns across 7 bases. CDR1 and CDR2 (germline): ENHRY, SYGVKD. This CDR3 has 14 amino acids. After removal of 3 bases from V and 6 bases from J, the junction contained 8 bases not matched to a gene. The CDR3 region has the DNA TGTGCCATCAGTGAACAGGGGACAGCCGCCGAGCAGTACTTC. It yields the protein CAISEQGTAAEQYF.

The chain is built from TRBV27 and TRBJ2-2; D perhaps matches TRBD1 (5 bases). The CDR3 length is 13 residues. V was cut by 8 bases and J by 6 bases, with 13 bases left in between. Germline loops: CDR1 MNHEY, CDR2 SMNVEV (reference sequence). In DNA, the CDR3 is TGTGCCAGCGGTAGGGGTTGGTCCGGGGAGCTGTTTTTT. This translates into CASGRGWSGELFF.

J is TRBJ1-4 and V is TRBV5-1, with no clear D. CDR1 is SGHRS and CDR2 is YFSETQ in the germline V gene. Trimming stripped 0 bases from V and 3 bases from J, with 15 bases between. The CDR3 length is 17 residues. The CDR3 region has the DNA TGCGCCAGCAGCTTGGGCCCAGCAGGCGCAGCTAATGAAAAACTGTTTTTT. The encoded protein is CASSLGPAGAANEKLFF.

The chain is built from TRBV11-2 and TRBJ2-3, with D tentatively TRBD2 (6 bases). The ends were cut back, 1 base at V and 0 bases at J, with 11 bases in the middle. CDR1 SGHAT and CDR2 FQNNGV come from the germline V gene. This CDR3 is built from 16 residues. CDR3 amino acids: CASSLVIGLSTDTQYF. The CDR3 DNA sequence: TGTGCCAGCAGCTTAGTAATAGGACTAAGCACAGATACGCAGTATTTT.

V is TRBV7-6 and J is TRBJ1-1; a weak D match, TRBD1 (5 bases). Between the trimmed V and J ends, which lost 9 bases and 0 bases, there was a span of 14 bases. The germline CDR1 and CDR2 sequences are SGHVS and FNYEAQ. This CDR3 has 14 residues. DNA for the CDR3: TGTGCCAGTCGCGACGGGGGGTTGAACACTGAAGCTTTCTTT. This sequence encodes CASRDGGLNTEAFF.

This CDR3 reads CASSYGFGGYEQYF. Here the CDR3 DNA reads TGTGCCAGCAGTTACGGGTTCGGCGGCTACGAGCAGTACTTC. This chain uses TRBV6-5 with TRBJ2-7; D is unresolved. The CDR3 consists of 14 residues. V shed 2 bases and J shed 3 bases, with 11 bases lying between them. Germline CDR1 is MNHEY and CDR2 is SVGAGI.

V usage is TRBV7-2 and J usage is TRBJ1-3; TRBD1 matches 7 bases. The germline V gene encodes CDR1 SGHTA and CDR2 FQGNSA. J was trimmed by 4 bases and V by 5 bases; bases with no gene match: 5. The CDR3 loop spans 14 amino acids. In DNA, the CDR3 is TGTGCCAGCAGCCCAGGGACAGCCGGAAACACCATATATTTT. Its protein product is CASSPGTAGNTIYF.

This rearrangement joins TRBV6-5 to TRBJ1-4; D is unresolved. The CDR3 consists of 14 residues. The V gene lost 9 bases and the J gene lost 4 bases, with 15 bases spanning the gap. Germline CDR1 MNHEY, CDR2 SVGAGI. CDR3 region: CASSKTGNNEKLFF. Here the CDR3 DNA reads TGTGCCAGTTCCAAAACCGGGAATAATGAAAAACTGTTTTTT.